The clone carrying this TCR beta chain was observed a few times. Its antigen is unknown. The entirety of the isolated RNA underwent reverse transcription, so expressed TCRB transcripts were sequenced. An average of about 3.4 million reads was obtained for naive, central memory and regulatory T cell samples. The method was immunoSEQ multiplex PCR; TCRdb's version includes in-frame clones alone and lacks a portion of them. The sample holds 680,000 or so clones, 13% seen once. This specimen belongs to a study of beta chain features in type 1 diabetes. For the study at large: Age, gender and cell yields were alike across patients and healthy donors. Study-wide findings and caveats: TCRB CDR3s were moderately but significantly shorter in Type 1 diabetes patients in all four CD4+ subsets.

V was shortened by 6 bases and J by 3 bases, with 15 bases between the two germline ends. The CDR3 runs to 14 residues. From germline, CDR1 is GTSNPN and CDR2 SVGIG (reference sequence). This TCR was recovered from a man between 18 and 35 years old with type 1 diabetes. The chain has TRBV30 and TRBJ1-3; the D gene is possibly TRBD1 (5 bases). The sequenced sample consisted of naive CD4+ T cells from blood. DNA for the CDR3: TGTGCCTGCTGCAGGGAAGGGTTTGGAAACACCATATATTTT. Amino acid sequence: CACCREGFGNTIYF.